Here is one T cell receptor (beta chain) with its context. Produced via immunoSEQ multiplex PCR; TCRdb's table is partial and in-frame only. The sample includes fewer than 250,000 clones. The data were taken from a study of control samples from healthy donors and cancer patients. The length of the CDR3 is 12 residues. The ends were cut back, 4 bases at V and 9 bases at J, with 12 bases in the middle. CDR1 and CDR2 from the germline V gene are MNHEY and SVGEGT. The V and J genes are TRBV6-2 or TRBV6-3 and TRBJ2-5; the D gene is possibly TRBD2 (5 bases). The TCR was taken from a woman under 40 in good health. The sequenced sample consisted of blood. The CDR3 here is CASSFQRVAQYF. Written as DNA, the CDR3 is TGTGCCAGCAGTTTCCAGAGGGTGGCCCAGTACTTC.